These 14 T cell receptor beta chains were sequenced from one sample in a study of blood T cell repertoires in COVID-19. Assay: immunoSEQ multiplex PCR; the TCRdb copy retains only in-frame clones and omits some. The data contain roughly 130,000 clones, around 80% of them singletons. Sequenced material: peripheral blood. The receptors shown here come from an older man with acute or convalescent COVID-19.

The chain uses TRBV5-1 and TRBJ2-7, with TRBD1 matching 7 bases. Trimming removed 4 bases from V and 2 bases from J; junction bases left unmatched: 6. The CDR3 extends over 14 amino acids. Germline CDR1 reads SGHRS; CDR2 reads YFSETQ. CDR3 protein: CASSRQGDPYEQYF. In DNA form, the CDR3 reads TGCGCCAGCAGCCGTCAGGGGGACCCCTACGAGCAGTACTTC.

The chain uses TRBV6-1 and TRBJ1-5; TRBD1 is a possible D gene (5 bases). In germline, CDR1 is MNHNS, CDR2 SASEGT. V lost 4 bases, J lost 6 bases, and 19 bases lay in between. This CDR3 spans 16 amino acids. The CDR3 loop is CASSGLTRGVGQPQHF. CDR3 in DNA: TGTGCCAGCAGTGGACTTACAAGGGGCGTGGGTCAGCCCCAGCATTTT.

The rearrangement links TRBV20-1 to TRBJ2-7; TRBD2 aligns across 16 bases. CDR3 length equals 19 residues. CDR1 and CDR2 (germline): DFQATT, SNEGSKA (reference sequence). V lost 3 bases, J lost 3 bases, and 14 bases stayed unmatched. Here the CDR3 DNA reads TGCAGTGCTAGTGCTATTCCGGGACTAGCGGGGGGGCGGTTCTACGAGCAGTACTTC. The encoded protein is CSASAIPGLAGGRFYEQYF.

The chain links TRBV25-1 to TRBJ1-3; D remains ambiguous. V lost 2 bases, J lost 2 bases, and 7 bases lay in between. Per germline, CDR1 MGHDK and CDR2 SYGVNS. CDR3 length: 14 amino acids. The CDR3 loop is CASSEPWPGNTIYF. Written as DNA, the CDR3 is TGTGCCAGCAGTGAACCCTGGCCTGGAAACACCATATATTTT.

V usage is TRBV6-5 and J usage is TRBJ1-5; the D gene is possibly TRBD1 (5 bases). CDR3 length equals 14 residues. Germline V lookup: CDR1 MNHEY, CDR2 SVGAGI. V shed 7 bases and J shed 2 bases, with 12 bases lying between them. Written as DNA, the CDR3 is TGTGCCAGCAACCAGGGTGTGGGCAATCAGCCCCAGCATTTT. This encodes CASNQGVGNQPQHF.

The CDR3 DNA is TGTGCCAGCAGTTTAAGGACAGGGGGCGCAGTCGCTTCACCCCTCCACTTT. Protein: CASSLRTGGAVASPLHF. This sequence joins TRBV27 and TRBJ1-6, with TRBD1 matching over 11 bases. CDR3 length: 17 residues. V was clipped by 2 bases and J by 9 bases; unmatched bases: 9. In germline, CDR1 is MNHEY, CDR2 SMNVEV (reference sequence).

The chain links TRBV19 to TRBJ1-5; no firm D call. CDR3 length equals 15 residues. Germline V gives CDR1 LNHDA, CDR2 SQIVND (reference sequence). V was cut by 7 bases and J by 0 bases, with 13 bases left in between. The CDR3 sequence is CASTFRGYSNQPQHF. The CDR3 DNA reads as TGTGCCAGTACTTTCCGGGGTTATAGCAATCAGCCCCAGCATTTT.

J is TRBJ2-1 and V is TRBV19, with 13 bases matching TRBD2. V gave up 5 bases and J gave up 12 bases; unmatched junction bases: 10. The CDR3 loop spans 15 amino acids. Germline CDR1 LNHDA, CDR2 SQIVND (reference sequence). The CDR3 DNA reads TGTGCCAGTAGTCTGGGACTAGCGGGGAGTTTAGTGCAGTTCTTC. Translating it yields CASSLGLAGSLVQFF.

The chain links TRBV25-1 to TRBJ1-3; D possibly corresponds to TRBD1 (6 bases). The CDR3 is 15 residues long. Trimming shortened V by 8 bases and J by 0 bases, and 14 bases separated the two germline ends. CDR1 is MGHDK and CDR2 is SYGVNS in the germline V gene. CDR3 sequence: CASGPDRTSGNTIYF. The CDR3 DNA sequence: TGTGCCAGCGGACCCGACAGGACCTCTGGAAACACCATATATTTT. Filled out from reference TRBV25-1 and TRBJ1-3, the complete variable domain reads EADIYQTPRYLVIGTGKKITLECSQTMGHDKMYWYQQDPGMELHLIHYSYGVNSTEKGDLSSESTVSRIRTEHFPLTLESARPSHTSQYLCASGPDRTSGNTIYFGEGSWLTVV.

The genes are TRBV25-1 and TRBJ1-4; 10 bases align to TRBD1. The V segment lost 4 bases and the J segment 0 bases; nucleotides outside the gene matches: 2. The CDR3 has 16 residues. CDR1 and CDR2 (germline): MGHDK, SYGVNS. Written as DNA, the CDR3 is TGTGCCAGCAGTGCGGGGACAGGGGCAACTAATGAAAAACTGTTTTTT. Translation gives CASSAGTGATNEKLFF.

This clone was counted a single time. This sequence joins TRBV19 and TRBJ2-7; TRBD2 matches 8 bases. From germline, CDR1 is LNHDA and CDR2 SQIVND (reference sequence). The V segment lost 3 bases and the J segment 1 base; nucleotides outside the gene matches: 5. The CDR3 spans 15 residues. The CDR3, as DNA: TGTGCCAGTAGTATGGGTAGCGGGGAATCCTACGAGCAGTACTTC. Its protein is CASSMGSGESYEQYF.

J is TRBJ2-1 and V is TRBV7-2, with 8 bases identical to TRBD2. The CDR3 is 16 amino acids. J was trimmed by 0 bases and V by 2 bases; bases with no gene match: 3. Germline-derived CDR1 and CDR2 are SGHTA and FQGNSA. CDR3 in amino acids: CASSLLAGGSYNEQFF. The CDR3 nucleotides read TGTGCCAGCAGCTTACTGGCGGGGGGCTCCTACAATGAGCAGTTCTTC.

The rearrangement uses TRBV6-5 and TRBJ2-1, with D possibly TRBD2 on 5 matching bases. V was shortened by 10 bases and J by 7 bases, with 23 bases between the two germline ends. The CDR3 covers 15 residues. CDR1 is MNHEY, CDR2 SVGAGI, per germline. The CDR3 loop is CAIKSLRMRVNEQFF. CDR3 DNA: TGTGCCATCAAAAGTCTCCGAATGAGGGTTAATGAGCAGTTCTTC.

The V call is TRBV7-9, the J call TRBJ2-7; TRBD2 matches at 8 bases. J gave up 2 bases and V 5 bases, and 14 bases lay outside the gene matches. CDR1 is SEHNR and CDR2 is FQNEAQ in the germline V gene (reference sequence). The CDR3 runs to 17 residues. In DNA, the CDR3 is TGTGCCAGCAGCGCATGGACTAGCCCATACCGTCCCTACGAGCAGTACTTC. Translating it yields CASSAWTSPYRPYEQYF.